A single sample gave rise to the 22 T cell receptor beta chains below, sequenced in a study of blood T cells in healthy people across ages. PCR was performed a second time for about 6 to 12 cycles using a sample-barcoded 5' primer and a J-beta primer mix. TCRdb re-called the 5' RACE reads with MiXCR, one entry per CDR3 protein. Among some 860,000 distinct CDR3 sequences, 45% to 70% were seen once, and the ten largest hold about 26%. Sequencing used blood. Receptor source: a middle-aged man in good health.

This chain's CDR3 is CASSPRLAGRYEQYF. CDR3 in DNA: TGTGCCAGCAGCCCACGCTTGGCGGGAAGGTACGAGCAGTACTTC. This chain uses TRBV11-3 with TRBJ2-4; the D gene is possibly TRBD2 (6 bases). The J call may be wrong; the DNA end is better matched by TRBJ2-7. CDR1 is SGHNT, CDR2 YENEEA, per germline. This CDR3 is built from 15 residues.

The chain employs TRBV20-1 and TRBJ2-2; D call uncertain. From germline, CDR1 is DFQATT and CDR2 SNEGSKA (reference sequence). The length of the CDR3 is 13 residues. The V and J ends lost 0 bases and 4 bases respectively, with 6 bases between them. The CDR3 protein is CSARETRTGELFF. The DNA of the CDR3 is TGCAGTGCTAGAGAAACACGCACCGGGGAGCTGTTTTTT.

In its sample, this clonotype was seen once. This sequence joins TRBV2 and TRBJ2-3; 7 bases align to TRBD2. Germline CDR1 SNHLY, CDR2 FYNNEI. With V trimmed by 2 bases and J by 0 bases, 5 bases remained unmatched. The CDR3 has 16 residues. CDR3 in DNA: TGTGCCAGCAGTGAACGGGGGGACCTTAGCACAGATACGCAGTATTTT. The encoded protein is CASSERGDLSTDTQYF. The full variable domain, rest sourced from reference TRBV2 and TRBJ2-3, is EPEVTQTPSHQVTQMGQEVILRCVPISNHLYFYWYRQILGQKVEFLVSFYNNEISEKSEIFDDQFSVERPDGSNFTLKIRSTKLEDSAMYFCASSERGDLSTDTQYFGPGTRLTVL.

This chain links TRBV29-1 with TRBJ2-3, with 7 bases fitting TRBD1. CDR1 is SQVTM, CDR2 ANQGSEA, per germline. The V segment lost 4 bases and the J segment 12 bases; nucleotides outside the gene matches: 13. The CDR3 runs to 13 residues. CDR3 region: CSVGDSIFGLQYF. The CDR3 bases are TGCAGCGTTGGGGACAGCATTTTCGGCCTCCAGTATTTT.

This clonotype showed up just once. One end of the junction does not line up with germline, which may come from a read error. The chain combines TRBV29-1 with TRBJ2-1; a possible D gene is TRBD2 (5 bases). The CDR3 extends over 14 amino acids. CDR1 and CDR2 from the germline V gene are SQVTM and ANQGSEA. The CDR3 protein is CSVEWRALYNGQFF. CDR3 nucleotides: TGCAGCGTTGAATGGCGGGCACTATACAATGGGCAGTTCTTC.

The V gene is TRBV7-2, the J gene TRBJ2-1; TRBD2 agrees at 12 bases. From germline, CDR1 is SGHTA and CDR2 FQGNSA. Trimming took 6 bases from V and 9 from J; bases not matched to a gene: 9. The CDR3 length is 15 residues. CDR3 sequence reads: CASRPPSGGAVEQFF. The CDR3 DNA reads as TGTGCCAGCAGACCCCCTAGCGGGGGGGCGGTTGAGCAGTTCTTC. Full variable domain (outside the CDR3, taken from reference TRBV7-2 and TRBJ2-1): GAGVSQSPSNKVTEKGKDVELRCDPISGHTALYWYRQSLGQGLEFLIYFQGNSAPDKSGLPSDRFSAERTGGSVSTLTIQRTQQEDSAVYLCASRPPSGGAVEQFFGPGTRLTVL.

The chain carries TRBV28 and TRBJ1-4; D may be TRBD1 (5 bases). Per the germline V gene, CDR1 is MDHEN and CDR2 is SYDVKM. V lost 5 bases to trimming and J lost 5 bases, with 18 bases between them. The CDR3 is 16 amino acids. The CDR3 region has the DNA TGTGCCAGCAGTCCCTCCGGGCGGGGCCGAAATGAAAAACTGTTTTTT. Its translation is CASSPSGRGRNEKLFF.

This chain connects TRBV27 to TRBJ2-1, with D possibly matching TRBD1 (5 bases). The CDR3 extends over 13 amino acids. V lost 3 bases and J 6 bases, leaving 9 bases between the germline ends. Germline-derived CDR1 and CDR2 are MNHEY and SMNVEV (reference sequence). The CDR3 loop reads CASSFNQGNEQFF. DNA of the CDR3: TGTGCCAGCAGTTTTAATCAGGGCAATGAGCAGTTCTTC.

V usage is TRBV13 and J usage is TRBJ2-3; 9 bases line up with TRBD2. Per germline, CDR1 PRHDT and CDR2 FYEKMQ (reference sequence). This CDR3 is 15 amino acids long. Trimming cost V 6 bases and J 2 bases; bases outside gene matches: 6. The CDR3 DNA reads as TGTGCCAGCAGTCCACGCGGGGGGGCCACAGATACGCAGTATTTT. This codes for CASSPRGGATDTQYF.

The chain recombines TRBV7-2 with TRBJ2-2, with D perhaps matching TRBD2 (5 bases). Trimming pared 4 bases from V and 4 bases from J, leaving 16 bases between. Germline values: CDR1 SGHTA, CDR2 FQGNSA. CDR3 size: 16 residues. The CDR3 DNA follows: TGTGCCAGCAGCTCAATATCCGGGGTCACCACCGGGGAGCTGTTTTTT. Translated, it gives CASSSISGVTTGELFF.

This clonotype was seen many times. The chain joins TRBV7-2 to TRBJ1-2; D uncertain. The CDR3 sequence is 12 residues long. Trimming removed 2 bases at V and 5 bases at J, with 6 bases between. Germline CDR1 and CDR2: SGHTA and FQGNSA. Written as DNA, the CDR3 is TGTGCCAGCAGCTTAATCACGTATGGCTACACCTTC. Its protein product is CASSLITYGYTF.

This clonotype was counted between two and nine times. The V gene is TRBV2, the J gene TRBJ2-5; TRBD1 agrees at 7 bases. The germline CDR1 and CDR2 sequences are SNHLY and FYNNEI. Losses at the gene ends were 4 bases for V and 2 bases for J; bases not matched to a gene: 4. The CDR3 is 14 residues long. CDR3 protein: CASSGTGRQETQYF. As DNA, the CDR3 is TGTGCCAGCAGTGGGACAGGTAGACAAGAGACCCAGTACTTC.

V and J are TRBV6-5 and TRBJ1-1, with 8 bases matching TRBD1. The trim removed 5 bases at V and 4 bases at J, leaving 12 bases unmatched. This CDR3 has 16 residues. Germline CDR1 reads MNHEY; CDR2 reads SVGAGI. This CDR3 reads CASSRRQGPRSTEAFF. DNA of the CDR3: TGTGCCAGCAGTCGCCGACAGGGGCCCCGTAGCACTGAAGCTTTCTTT.

The chain is built from TRBV5-1 and TRBJ1-2; TRBD1 is a possible D gene (6 bases). From germline, CDR1 is SGHRS and CDR2 YFSETQ. This CDR3 is 15 amino acids long. Between the trimmed V and J ends, which lost 0 bases and 2 bases, there was a span of 11 bases. The CDR3 region is CASSLAGALNYGYTF. The DNA for the CDR3 is TGCGCCAGCAGCTTGGCGGGGGCGCTAAACTATGGCTACACCTTC.

This rearrangement joins TRBV5-1 to TRBJ1-2; 8 bases align to TRBD1. V shed 1 base, J shed 7 bases, and the junction held 9 bases outside the gene matches. The CDR3 has 15 amino acids. In germline, CDR1 is SGHRS, CDR2 YFSETQ. The CDR3 here is CASSLPGQESSGYTF. The DNA for the CDR3 is TGCGCCAGCAGCTTGCCGGGACAGGAATCCTCTGGCTACACCTTC.

This chain joins TRBV29-1 and TRBJ2-7; D is unclear. The CDR3 runs to 13 residues. The germline V gene has CDR1 SQVTM and CDR2 ANQGSEA. V lost 3 bases, J lost 1 base, and 10 bases lay in between. The DNA of the CDR3 is TGCAGCGTTGAGGTTGCGGCTTCCTACGAGCAGTACTTC. Translating gives CSVEVAASYEQYF.

In its sample, this clonotype was seen a few times. The rearrangement uses TRBV5-1 and TRBJ2-5, with 11 positions matching TRBD1. The CDR3 consists of 17 residues. Germline V gene lookup returns CDR1 SGHRS and CDR2 YFSETQ. V was clipped by 0 bases and J by 1 base; unmatched bases: 5. CDR3 residues: CASSLVGTGGLQETQYF. In DNA form, the CDR3 reads TGCGCCAGCAGCTTGGTTGGGACAGGGGGTCTCCAAGAGACCCAGTACTTC.

This sequence joins TRBV5-1 and TRBJ2-5; D unresolved. Germline V gives CDR1 SGHRS, CDR2 YFSETQ. This CDR3 has 14 amino acids. Trimming shortened V by 0 bases and J by 0 bases, and 6 bases separated the two germline ends. The CDR3: CASSLGQDQETQYF. CDR3 bases: TGCGCCAGCAGCTTGGGGCAGGACCAAGAGACCCAGTACTTC.

This clonotype was counted many times. DNA for the CDR3: TGTGCCAGCAGCTTATCTACAGGGGGTATTACGGGTGAGCAGTACTTC. It yields the protein CASSLSTGGITGEQYF. The J gene is TRBJ2-7, the V gene TRBV7-2; 8 bases are a match to TRBD1. V lost 2 bases, J lost 7 bases, and 13 bases stayed unmatched. Germline-derived CDR1 and CDR2 are SGHTA and FQGNSA. CDR3 length: 16 amino acids.

The chain combines TRBV24-1 with TRBJ1-2, with D perhaps matching TRBD1 (5 bases). V was clipped by 9 bases and J by 2 bases, with 21 bases between them. The germline V gene encodes CDR1 KGHDR and CDR2 SFDVKD. The CDR3 length is 16 residues. CDR3 bases: TGTGCCACCGGAACCTCCACCCGGGACGGCAACTATGGCTACACCTTC. Its protein is CATGTSTRDGNYGYTF.

The gene calls are TRBV7-4 and TRBJ1-2, with D possibly TRBD1 on 5 matching bases. In germline, CDR1 is SGHVT, CDR2 SQSDAQ. The V end was cut by 5 bases, the J end by 10 bases, with 23 bases between. CDR3 length equals 15 residues. CDR3 nucleotide sequence: TGTGCCAGCAGCCCGCCGGGACGTCCCTCAAGCTACTACACCTTC. Its protein product is CASSPPGRPSSYYTF.

The sample holds many counts of this clonotype. This chain uses TRBV7-2 with TRBJ2-7; perhaps TRBD1 as D (7 bases). CDR1 is SGHTA, CDR2 FQGNSA, per germline. The V gene lost 7 bases and the J gene lost 3 bases, with 19 bases spanning the gap. This CDR3 region has 15 residues. The CDR3 loop is CASNLQGGSGYEQYF. CDR3 in DNA: TGTGCCAGCAACCTTCAGGGGGGATCGGGCTACGAGCAGTACTTC. Full variable domain (rest looked up from reference TRBV7-2 and TRBJ2-7): GAGVSQSPSNKVTEKGKDVELRCDPISGHTALYWYRQSLGQGLEFLIYFQGNSAPDKSGLPSDRFSAERTGGSVSTLTIQRTQQEDSAVYLCASNLQGGSGYEQYFGPGTRLTVT.